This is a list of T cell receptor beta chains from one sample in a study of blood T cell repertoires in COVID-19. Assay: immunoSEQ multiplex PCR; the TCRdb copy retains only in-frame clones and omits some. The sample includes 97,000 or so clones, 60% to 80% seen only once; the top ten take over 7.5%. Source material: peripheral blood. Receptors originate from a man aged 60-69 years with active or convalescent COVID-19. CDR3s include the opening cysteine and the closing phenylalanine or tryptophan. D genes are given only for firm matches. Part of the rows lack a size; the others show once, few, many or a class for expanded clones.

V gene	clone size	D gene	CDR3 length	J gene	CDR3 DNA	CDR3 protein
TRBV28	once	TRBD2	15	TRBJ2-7	TGTGCCAGCAGTACTAGCGGGAGTAGCGGGAACGAGCAGTACTTC	CASSTSGSSGNEQYF
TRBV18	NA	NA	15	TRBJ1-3	TGTGCCAGCTCCGAGCGGACTAACGTCGGAAACACCATATATTTT	CASSERTNVGNTIYF
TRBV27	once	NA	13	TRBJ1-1	TGTGCCACCCGAGGGGGACAAAACACTGAAGCTTTCTTT	CATRGGQNTEAFF
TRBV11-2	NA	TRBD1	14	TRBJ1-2	TGTGCCAGCAGGCTCTTTGGACAGGCCTATGGCTACACCTTC	CASRLFGQAYGYTF
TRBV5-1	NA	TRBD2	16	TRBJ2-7	TGCGCCAGCAGCTTGGGCAGCGGGACTAATACCTACGAGCAGTACTTC	CASSLGSGTNTYEQYF
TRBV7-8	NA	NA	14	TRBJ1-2	TGTGCCAGCAGCTTCAATACTGGCCAGGGGGGCTACACCTTC	CASSFNTGQGGYTF
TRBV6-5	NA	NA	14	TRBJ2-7	TGTGCCAGCAGACAATACAGGACCTCCTACGAGCAGTACTTC	CASRQYRTSYEQYF
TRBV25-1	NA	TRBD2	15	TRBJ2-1	TGTGCCAGCCGCCGGAGCGGGAGGGCCTACAATGAGCAGTTCTTC	CASRRSGRAYNEQFF
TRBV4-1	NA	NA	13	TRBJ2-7	TGCGCCAGCAGCCAAGATCGGGGTTACGAGCAGTACTTC	CASSQDRGYEQYF
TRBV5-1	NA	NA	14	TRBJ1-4	TGCGCCAGCAGCTTCGGGGGGGATGGAGAAAAACTGTTTTTT	CASSFGGDGEKLFF
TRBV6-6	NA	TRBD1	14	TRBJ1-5	TGTGCCAGCAGTCTGACAGGGCTCAATCAGCCCCAGCATTTT	CASSLTGLNQPQHF
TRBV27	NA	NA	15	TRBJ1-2	TGTGCCAGCAGTTTATTGGGTCCGGGTAGTTATGGCTACACCTTC	CASSLLGPGSYGYTF
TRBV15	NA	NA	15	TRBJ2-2	TGTGCCACCAGCAATCCGGGACAAAACACCGGGGAGCTGTTTTTT	CATSNPGQNTGELFF
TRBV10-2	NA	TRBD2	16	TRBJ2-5	TGCGCCAGCAGTGAGTGGAGACTAGCGGACCAAGAGACCCAGTACTTC	CASSEWRLADQETQYF
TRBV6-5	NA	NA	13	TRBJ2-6	TGTGCCAGCAGAGTGGGCGAGGCCAACGTCCTGACTTTC	CASRVGEANVLTF
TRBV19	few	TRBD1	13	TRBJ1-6	TGTGCCAGTAGCATGACAGGGGGTTCACCCCTCCACTTT	CASSMTGGSPLHF
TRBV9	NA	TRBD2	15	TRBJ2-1	TGTGCCAGCAGCGATGAGGGGACTAGAAAATATGAGCAGTTCTTC	CASSDEGTRKYEQFF
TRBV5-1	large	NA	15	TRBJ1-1	TGCGCCAGCAGCTCAGGGTCCTATTTCAACACTGAAGCTTTCTTT	CASSSGSYFNTEAFF
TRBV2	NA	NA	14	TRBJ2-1	TGTGCCAGCAGTGAAGGCCTAGCACCCAATGAGCAGTTCTTC	CASSEGLAPNEQFF
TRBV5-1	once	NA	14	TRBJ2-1	TGCGCCAGCAAGGACACTTTGGACTACAATGAGCAGTTCTTC	CASKDTLDYNEQFF
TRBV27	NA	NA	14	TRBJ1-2	TGTGCCAGCAGTAAACAGGACCGCCCTGGGGGCTACACCTTC	CASSKQDRPGGYTF
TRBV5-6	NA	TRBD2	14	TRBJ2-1	TGTGCCAGCAGCTACGGACTAGCGGGAGGGGAGCAGTTCTTC	CASSYGLAGGEQFF
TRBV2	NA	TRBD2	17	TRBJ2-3	TGTGCCAGCAGTGAAGATGACATAGCGGGAACAAGGGATACGCAGTATTTT	CASSEDDIAGTRDTQYF
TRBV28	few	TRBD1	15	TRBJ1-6	TGTGCCAGCACCCCCCGGGGACAGGGAAATTCACCCCTCCACTTT	CASTPRGQGNSPLHF
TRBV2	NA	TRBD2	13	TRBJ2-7	TGTGCCAGCAGAACGGGACTAGTAGACGAGCAGTACTTC	CASRTGLVDEQYF
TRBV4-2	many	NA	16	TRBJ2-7	TGTGCCAGCAGCCCCCCGCTGACAGAAAGCTCCTACGAGCAGTACTTC	CASSPPLTESSYEQYF
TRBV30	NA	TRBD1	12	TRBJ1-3	TGTGGCAGACAGGGGTACGGAAACACCATATATTTT	CGRQGYGNTIYF
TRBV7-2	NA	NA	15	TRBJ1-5	TGTGCCAGCAGCTTAGGGTGGGGCCCTCGACAGCCCCAGCATTTT	CASSLGWGPRQPQHF
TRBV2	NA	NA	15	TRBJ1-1	TGTGCCAGCAGTGGGGCGGGGCCGTCAACCTCTGAAGCTTTCTTT	CASSGAGPSTSEAFF
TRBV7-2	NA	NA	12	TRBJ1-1	TGTGCCAGCAGCAGGGGGGGCGCTGAAGCTTTCTTT	CASSRGGAEAFF
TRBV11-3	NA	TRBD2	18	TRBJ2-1	TGTGCCAGCAGCCGAAGGACTAGCGGGAGCGTGTCCTACAATGAGCAGTTCTTC	CASSRRTSGSVSYNEQFF
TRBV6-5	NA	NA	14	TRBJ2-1	TGTGCCAGCAGTTACGGGAGCTCCTACAATGAGCAGTTCTTC	CASSYGSSYNEQFF
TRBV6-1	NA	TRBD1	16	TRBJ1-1	TGTGCCAGCAGTGGCCACCCCGGACAGGGTGGAACTGAAGCTTTCTTT	CASSGHPGQGGTEAFF
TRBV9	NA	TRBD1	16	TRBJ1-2	TGTGCCAGCAGCGGGGGACAGGTGGCTCCTAACTATGGCTACACCTTC	CASSGGQVAPNYGYTF
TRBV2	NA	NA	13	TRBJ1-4	TGTGCCAGTCGACCCGGGGTGGGGGGAAAACTGTTTTTT	CASRPGVGGKLFF
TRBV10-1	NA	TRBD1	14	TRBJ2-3	TGCGCCAGCAGCGGGGACAGGGGAACAGATACGCAGTATTTT	CASSGDRGTDTQYF
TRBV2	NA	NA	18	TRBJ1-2	TGTGCCAGCAGCGAGGGACTTTTAGGACGCCATGGTCTACGCGGCTACACCTTC	CASSEGLLGRHGLRGYTF
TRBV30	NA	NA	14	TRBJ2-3	TGTGCCTGGAGTGTAGTCGGGAGTGGGTATACGCAGTATTTT	CAWSVVGSGYTQYF
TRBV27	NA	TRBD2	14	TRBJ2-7	TGTGCCAGCAGTGGACTAGTTGGTATCTACGAGCAGTACTTC	CASSGLVGIYEQYF
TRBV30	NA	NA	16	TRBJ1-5	TGTGCCTGGAGTGTACCCCGGGAAAGGTTGAGTCAGCCCCAGCATTTT	CAWSVPRERLSQPQHF
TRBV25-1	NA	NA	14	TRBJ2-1	TGTGCCAGCAGTGAATCAACTCTATACAATGAGCAGTTCTTC	CASSESTLYNEQFF
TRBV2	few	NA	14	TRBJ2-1	TGTGCCAGCAGTCCGGGAGTTGGGCACAATGAGCAGTTCTTC	CASSPGVGHNEQFF